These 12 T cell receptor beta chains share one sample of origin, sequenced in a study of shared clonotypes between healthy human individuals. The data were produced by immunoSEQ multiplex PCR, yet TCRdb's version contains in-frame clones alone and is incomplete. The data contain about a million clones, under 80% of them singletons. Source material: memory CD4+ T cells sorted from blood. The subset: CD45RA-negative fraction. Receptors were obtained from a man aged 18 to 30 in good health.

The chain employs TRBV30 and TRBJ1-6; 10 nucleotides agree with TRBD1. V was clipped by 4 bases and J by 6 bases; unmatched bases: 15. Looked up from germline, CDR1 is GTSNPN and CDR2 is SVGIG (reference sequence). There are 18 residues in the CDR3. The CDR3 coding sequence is TGTGCCTGGATTGGAGGGGACAGGGGTTTCCGACCTAATTCACCCCTCCACTTT. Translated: CAWIGGDRGFRPNSPLHF.

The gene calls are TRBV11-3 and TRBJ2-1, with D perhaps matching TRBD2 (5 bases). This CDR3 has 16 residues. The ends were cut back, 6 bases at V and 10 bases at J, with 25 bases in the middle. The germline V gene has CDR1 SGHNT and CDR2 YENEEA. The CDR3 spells CASSRSHATTIGEQFF. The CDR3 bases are TGTGCCAGCAGTCGATCGCACGCGACTACGATAGGCGAGCAGTTCTTC.

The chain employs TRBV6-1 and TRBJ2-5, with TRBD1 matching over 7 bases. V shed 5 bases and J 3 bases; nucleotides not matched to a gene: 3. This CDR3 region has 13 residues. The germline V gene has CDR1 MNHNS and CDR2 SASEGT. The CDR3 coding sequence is TGTGCCAGCAGTATGACAGGGAAAGAGACCCAGTACTTC. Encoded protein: CASSMTGKETQYF.

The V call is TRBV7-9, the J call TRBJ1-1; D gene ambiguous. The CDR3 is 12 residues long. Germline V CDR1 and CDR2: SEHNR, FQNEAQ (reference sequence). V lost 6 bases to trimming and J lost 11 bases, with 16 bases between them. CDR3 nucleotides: TGTGCCAGCAGTAACCCAGAGGGTAGGGCTTTCTTT. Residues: CASSNPEGRAFF.

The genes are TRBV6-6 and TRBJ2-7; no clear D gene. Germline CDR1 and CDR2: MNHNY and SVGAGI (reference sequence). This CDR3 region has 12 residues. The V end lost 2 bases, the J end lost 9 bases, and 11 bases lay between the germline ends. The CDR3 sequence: CASSYGDSGQYF. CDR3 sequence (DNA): TGTGCCAGCAGTTACGGGGATTCGGGGCAGTACTTC.

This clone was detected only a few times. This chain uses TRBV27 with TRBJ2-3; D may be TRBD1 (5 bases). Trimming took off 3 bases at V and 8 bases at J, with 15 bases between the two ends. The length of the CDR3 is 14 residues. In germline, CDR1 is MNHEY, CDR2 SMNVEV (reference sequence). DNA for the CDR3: TGTGCCAGCAGTTTGGGGCAGGTAATCGGTACGCAGTATTTT. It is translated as CASSLGQVIGTQYF.

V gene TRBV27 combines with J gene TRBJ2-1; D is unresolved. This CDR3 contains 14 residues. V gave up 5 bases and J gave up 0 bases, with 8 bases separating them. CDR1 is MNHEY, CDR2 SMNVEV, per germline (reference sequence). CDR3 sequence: CASSGISSYNEQFF. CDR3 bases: TGTGCCAGCAGTGGGATTAGCTCCTACAATGAGCAGTTCTTC.

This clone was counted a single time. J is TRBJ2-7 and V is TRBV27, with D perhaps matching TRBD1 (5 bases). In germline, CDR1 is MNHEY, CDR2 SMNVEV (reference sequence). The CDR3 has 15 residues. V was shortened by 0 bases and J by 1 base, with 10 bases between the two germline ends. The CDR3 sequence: CASSLSRTPSYEQYF. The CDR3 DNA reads TGTGCCAGCAGTTTATCCCGGACACCTTCCTACGAGCAGTACTTC.

In nucleotides, the CDR3 is TGTGCCAGCAGCTTTTCTCCGGTGACCTCTGGAAACACCATATATTTT. It encodes CASSFSPVTSGNTIYF. The chain is built from TRBV11-2 and TRBJ1-3; D uncertain. V dropped 3 bases and J dropped 0 bases, with 12 bases sitting between them. Germline CDR1 is SGHAT and CDR2 is FQNNGV. CDR3 length: 16 amino acids.

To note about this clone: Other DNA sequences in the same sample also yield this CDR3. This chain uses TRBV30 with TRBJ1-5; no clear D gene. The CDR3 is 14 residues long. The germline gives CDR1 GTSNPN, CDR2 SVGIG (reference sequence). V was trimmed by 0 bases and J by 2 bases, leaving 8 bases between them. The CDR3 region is CAWSVPGRNQPQHF. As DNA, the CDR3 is TGTGCCTGGAGTGTACCAGGTCGCAATCAGCCCCAGCATTTT.

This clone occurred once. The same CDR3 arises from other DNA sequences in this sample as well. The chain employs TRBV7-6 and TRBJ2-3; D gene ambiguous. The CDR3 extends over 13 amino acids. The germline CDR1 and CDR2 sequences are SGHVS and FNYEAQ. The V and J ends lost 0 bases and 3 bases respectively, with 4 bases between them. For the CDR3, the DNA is TGTGCCAGCAGCTTAGCGGTGACAGATACGCAGTATTTT. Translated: CASSLAVTDTQYF.

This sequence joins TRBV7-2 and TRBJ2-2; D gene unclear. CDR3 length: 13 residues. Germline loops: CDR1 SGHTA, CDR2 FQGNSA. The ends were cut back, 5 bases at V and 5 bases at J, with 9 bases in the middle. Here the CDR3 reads CASSPRLTGELFF. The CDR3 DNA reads TGTGCCAGCAGCCCCCGCCTTACCGGGGAGCTGTTTTTT.